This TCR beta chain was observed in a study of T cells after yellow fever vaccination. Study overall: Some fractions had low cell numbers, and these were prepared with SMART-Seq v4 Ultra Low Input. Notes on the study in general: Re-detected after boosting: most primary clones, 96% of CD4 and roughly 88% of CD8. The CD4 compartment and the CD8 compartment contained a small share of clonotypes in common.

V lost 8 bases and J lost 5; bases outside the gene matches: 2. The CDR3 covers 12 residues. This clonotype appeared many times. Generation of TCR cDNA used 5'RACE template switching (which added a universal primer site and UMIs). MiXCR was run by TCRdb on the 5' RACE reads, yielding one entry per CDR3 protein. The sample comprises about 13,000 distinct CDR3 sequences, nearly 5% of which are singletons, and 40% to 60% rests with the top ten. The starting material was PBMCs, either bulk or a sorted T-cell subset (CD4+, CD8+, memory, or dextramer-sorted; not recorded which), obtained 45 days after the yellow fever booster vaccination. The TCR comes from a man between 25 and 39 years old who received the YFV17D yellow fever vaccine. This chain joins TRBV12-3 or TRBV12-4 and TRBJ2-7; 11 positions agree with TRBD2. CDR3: CASLAGGDEQYF. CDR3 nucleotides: TGTGCCAGCTTAGCGGGAGGGGACGAGCAGTACTTC.